A single sample gave rise to the 5 T cell receptor beta chains below, sequenced in a study of T cell clonality in common variable immunodeficiency. Antigens for these TCRs are unknown. Method: immunoSEQ multiplex PCR; TCRdb's copy keeps in-frame clones and lacks some. The sample contains fewer than 35,000 clones, none of them singletons. Study-level results: Fewer deletions and N-nucleotide insertions were reportedly seen in common variable immunodeficiency TCR beta sequences.

Sequences were obtained from peripheral blood mononuclear cells. Source of these receptors: a human donor with common variable immunodeficiency.

This clone was seen repeatedly, ten times or more. Here the CDR3 reads CSANREAFF. The part of the CDR3 DNA that was read is TGCAGTGCTAACAGAGAA. V and J are TRBV20-1 and TRBJ1-1; D gene unclear. The sequence runs out 3 residues before the end of the CDR3; the remainder is reconstructed from the germline J gene. The length of the CDR3 is 9 residues. Germline V gene lookup returns CDR1 DFQATT and CDR2 SNEGSKA (reference sequence).

This clone appeared a few times. This CDR3 reads CASSRLRTLNSNQPQHF. CDR3 DNA, as far as it was read: TGTGCCAGCAGCCGATTACGGACACTTAATAGCAATCAGCCC. V and J are TRBV6-2 or TRBV6-3 and TRBJ1-5, with D maybe TRBD1 (5 bases). The read comes to an end 3 residues before the CDR3 does, leaving the germline J gene to fill in the end. Trimming left V 6 bases short and J 0 bases short, with 18 bases between. The CDR3 has 17 residues. The V gene's germline CDR1 is MNHEY and CDR2 SVGEGT.

This clone was counted only a few times. Coverage ceases 3 residues before the CDR3 finishes, and the germline J gene fills in the end. V and J are TRBV18 and TRBJ1-2; maybe TRBD1 (6 bases). The CDR3 length is 13 residues. Trimming removed 3 bases from V and 7 bases from J, with 12 bases in between. The germline CDR1 and CDR2 sequences are KGHSH and LQKENI. CDR3 protein: CASSPSDSRGYTF. The CDR3 bases that were read are TGTGCCAGCTCACCTTCGGACAGTCGTGGC. Full variable domain (missing parts from reference TRBV18 and TRBJ1-2): NAGVMQNPRHLVRRRGQEARLRCSPMKGHSHVYWYRQLPEEGLKFMVYLQKENIIDESGMPKERFSAEFPKEGPSILRIQQVVRGDSAAYFCASSPSDSRGYTFGSGTRLTVV.

As to this clone: The read stops 3 residues short of the end of the CDR3; the missing end is completed from the germline J gene. The chain couples TRBV6-7 to TRBJ2-1; D not resolved. TRBV6-7 is identified as an open reading frame with a role that is uncertain. The V and J ends lost 1 base and 3 bases respectively, with 10 bases between them. The CDR3 totals 15 residues. The CDR3 DNA, read in part, is TGTGCCAGCAGTTACTTGCGGTCCTTCTACAATGAG. The encoded protein is CASSYLRSFYNE. In full, the CDR3 reads CASSYLRSFYNEQFF.

In regard to this clone: The read halts 3 residues ahead of the CDR3 end, with the missing end drawn from the germline J gene. The chain has TRBV30 and TRBJ2-2; D is perhaps TRBD2 (6 bases). From germline, CDR1 is GTSNPN and CDR2 SVGIG (reference sequence). This CDR3 spans 12 amino acids. V was pared by 7 bases and J by 8 bases, with 14 bases between. The DNA read from the CDR3 is TGTGCCTTCTCCAGGGAGGAGGGGGAG. This gives the protein CAFSREEGE. The full CDR3 reads CAFSREEGELFF.